These 24 T cell receptor beta chains share one sample of origin, sequenced in a study of blood T cell repertoires in COVID-19. The protocol was immunoSEQ multiplex PCR, while the TCRdb copy is restricted to in-frame clones and leaves out a portion. Of more than 150,000 clones in the sample, 70% to 80% are singletons; the top ten hold 13% to 15%. The sequencing sample was made of PBMCs or T cells enriched from blood (not recorded which). The receptors here all came from a man in his sixties who had been exposed to COVID-19.

The chain is built from TRBV19 and TRBJ1-1, with 9 bases fitting TRBD1. V trimming: 5 bases; J trimming: 5 bases; junction bases outside the gene matches: 9. In germline, CDR1 is LNHDA, CDR2 SQIVND (reference sequence). The CDR3 extends over 15 amino acids. The CDR3 region is CASSPIQGAHTEAFF. The CDR3, as DNA: TGTGCCAGTAGTCCAATACAGGGGGCGCATACTGAAGCTTTCTTT.

This clone showed up just a few times. This chain uses TRBV28 with TRBJ1-1; no reliable D call. The V end lost 3 bases, the J end lost 0 bases, and 5 bases lay between the germline ends. Germline V gene data show CDR1 as MDHEN and CDR2 as SYDVKM. There are 13 residues in the CDR3. The CDR3 region is CASSFNMNTEAFF. CDR3 DNA sequence: TGTGCCAGCAGTTTTAATATGAACACTGAAGCTTTCTTT.

V gene TRBV19 combines with J gene TRBJ2-1; D perhaps matches TRBD1 (5 bases). The germline gives CDR1 LNHDA, CDR2 SQIVND (reference sequence). The CDR3 has 15 residues. With 6 bases removed from V and 4 bases from J, the gap between germline ends came to 16 bases. Written as DNA, the CDR3 is TGTGCCAGTAGCTTGGGTGTGGGGCGGTACAATGAGCAGTTCTTC. Translating it yields CASSLGVGRYNEQFF.

The rearrangement joins TRBV6-4 to TRBJ2-1; TRBD1 aligns across 10 bases. The germline gives CDR1 MRHNA, CDR2 SNTAGT. This CDR3 contains 15 residues. Losses at the gene ends were 1 base for V and 6 bases for J; bases not matched to a gene: 3. Here the CDR3 reads CASSDLGQGSNEQFF. DNA for the CDR3: TGTGCCAGCAGTGACTTGGGACAGGGGTCCAATGAGCAGTTCTTC.

The V gene is TRBV27, the J gene TRBJ1-6; possibly TRBD1 for D (6 bases). Per the germline V gene, CDR1 is MNHEY and CDR2 is SMNVEV (reference sequence). The CDR3 length is 14 residues. With 3 bases removed from V and 10 bases from J, the gap between germline ends came to 13 bases. The CDR3: CASSLVGAQSPLHF. Written as DNA, the CDR3 is TGTGCCAGCAGTTTGGTGGGGGCCCAATCACCCCTCCACTTT.

This rearrangement joins TRBV14 to TRBJ1-4; D is uncertain. CDR3 length: 18 amino acids. CDR1 is SGHDN and CDR2 is FVKESK in the germline V gene. V gave up 2 bases and J gave up 0 bases, with 16 bases separating them. For the CDR3, the DNA is TGTGCCAGCAGCCAATCCGGGGTTTGGCTTGCAACTAATGAAAAACTGTTTTTT. It yields the protein CASSQSGVWLATNEKLFF.

J is TRBJ1-2 and V is TRBV28; a weak D match, TRBD1 (6 bases). V was clipped by 5 bases and J by 7 bases, with 17 bases between them. Per germline, CDR1 MDHEN and CDR2 SYDVKM. The CDR3 length is 14 residues. Here the CDR3 reads CASSMEQGYGGYTF. Written as DNA, the CDR3 is TGTGCCAGCAGTATGGAACAGGGCTACGGTGGCTACACCTTC.

V is TRBV28 and J is TRBJ1-5, with D possibly TRBD1 on 5 matching bases. V was clipped by 6 bases and J by 7 bases, with 19 bases between them. Germline V lookup: CDR1 MDHEN, CDR2 SYDVKM. This CDR3 comprises 15 residues. Written as DNA, the CDR3 is TGTGCCAGCAGCGGACCCGTTTCCCCAGGGCAGCCCCAGCATTTT. Translation gives CASSGPVSPGQPQHF.

To note about this clone: This same CDR3 is encoded by further DNA sequences in the sample. The chain uses TRBV7-2 and TRBJ1-4; 8 positions agree with TRBD1. V lost 5 bases, J lost 7 bases, and 6 bases stayed unmatched. The CDR3 contains 14 residues. Looked up from germline, CDR1 is SGHTA and CDR2 is FQGNSA. The CDR3 DNA reads TGTGCCAGCAGCCCCCAGGGGGCAGGTGAAAAACTGTTTTTT. Its translation: CASSPQGAGEKLFF.

The chain is built from TRBV10-3 and TRBJ2-3, with 9 bases aligning to TRBD2. V was clipped by 6 bases and J by 2 bases; unmatched bases: 12. The CDR3 loop spans 17 amino acids. Germline lookup yields CDR1 ENHRY and CDR2 SYGVKD. The CDR3 DNA reads as TGTGCCATCAGCGGAGGGCGGGGGGGAATAGACACAGATACGCAGTATTTT. Amino acids: CAISGGRGGIDTDTQYF.

V gene TRBV27 combines with J gene TRBJ1-2; D is ambiguous. Germline values: CDR1 MNHEY, CDR2 SMNVEV (reference sequence). The CDR3 covers 14 residues. Trimming stripped 6 bases from V and 2 bases from J, with 13 bases between. CDR3 region: CASRDGIQNYGYTF. The CDR3 nucleotides are TGTGCCAGCAGGGACGGGATACAGAACTATGGCTACACCTTC.

This rearrangement joins TRBV30 to TRBJ1-3, with TRBD1 identical over 7 bases. This CDR3 spans 19 amino acids. Germline V gene sequence: CDR1 GTSNPN, CDR2 SVGIG (reference sequence). The V gene end was trimmed by 1 base and the J gene end by 4 bases; junction bases not matched to a gene: 19. The CDR3 region is CAWSDYRGPPLSGGNTIYF. Written as DNA, the CDR3 is TGTGCCTGGAGTGATTACAGGGGACCCCCTCTCTCTGGAGGAAACACCATATATTTT.

The chain combines TRBV19 with TRBJ1-2; D is unresolved. Trimming left V 4 bases short and J 1 base short, with 19 bases between. From germline, CDR1 is LNHDA and CDR2 SQIVND (reference sequence). The CDR3 loop spans 17 amino acids. The CDR3, as DNA: TGTGCCAGTAGTACCCCCTCGGGAATGGCCCTTAACTATGGCTACACCTTC. It codes for CASSTPSGMALNYGYTF.

The chain joins TRBV27 to TRBJ2-3; 11 bases line up with TRBD2. CDR1 is MNHEY, CDR2 SMNVEV, per germline (reference sequence). CDR3 length: 15 residues. The V gene end was trimmed by 6 bases and the J gene end by 1 base; junction bases not matched to a gene: 3. CDR3: CASRSGLAGTDTQYF. DNA of the CDR3: TGTGCCAGCAGGTCGGGACTAGCGGGCACAGATACGCAGTATTTT.

In this sample, this clone turned up a few times. This sequence joins TRBV12-3 or TRBV12-4 and TRBJ2-5, with D maybe TRBD2 (6 bases). The CDR3 extends over 12 amino acids. The V gene lost 2 bases and the J gene lost 6 bases, with 7 bases spanning the gap. The CDR3 nucleotides are TGTGCCAGCAGTTTACGGGGGAAGACCCAGTACTTC. This encodes CASSLRGKTQYF.

This clone came up once. The V call is TRBV7-7, the J call TRBJ2-3; D might be TRBD1 (6 bases). Germline V gives CDR1 SSHAT, CDR2 FNYEAQ (reference sequence). The CDR3 consists of 14 residues. The V and J ends lost 5 bases and 4 bases respectively, with 13 bases between them. This chain's CDR3 is CASSQLGGADTQYF. CDR3 coding DNA: TGTGCCAGCAGCCAGCTAGGGGGAGCAGATACGCAGTATTTT.

V is TRBV27 and J is TRBJ1-6, with 9 bases that match TRBD1. The CDR3 is 15 residues long. Germline V gene data show CDR1 as MNHEY and CDR2 as SMNVEV (reference sequence). V lost 9 bases, J lost 9 bases, and 12 bases stayed unmatched. The CDR3 DNA sequence: TGTGCCAGTGGCGTCGGACAGGGGTTCAGTTCACCCCTCCACTTT. Translated: CASGVGQGFSSPLHF.

The V and J genes are TRBV29-1 and TRBJ2-1; 9 bases match TRBD1. In germline, CDR1 is SQVTM, CDR2 ANQGSEA. The CDR3 loop spans 15 amino acids. Trimming cost V 6 bases and J 3 bases; bases outside gene matches: 9. This CDR3 is CSVLTGGGLYNEQFF. The CDR3 DNA reads TGCAGCGTATTGACAGGGGGGGGCCTCTACAATGAGCAGTTCTTC.

The chain recombines TRBV7-8 with TRBJ1-5; D is perhaps TRBD1 (6 bases). This CDR3 contains 13 residues. The V gene's germline CDR1 is SGHVS and CDR2 FQNEAQ. V was pared by 5 bases and J by 3 bases, with 8 bases between. CDR3 protein: CASSRQDNQPQHF. The DNA of the CDR3 is TGTGCCAGCAGCCGACAGGACAATCAGCCCCAGCATTTT. The complete variable domain, with remaining parts taken from reference TRBV7-8 and TRBJ1-5, reads GAGVSQSPRYKVAKRGQDVALRCDPISGHVSLFWYQQALGQGPEFLTYFQNEAQLDKSGLPSDRFFAERPEGSVSTLKIQRTQQEDSAVYLCASSRQDNQPQHFGDGTRLSIL.

This chain uses TRBV24-1 with TRBJ2-1; TRBD2 aligns across 9 bases. Losses at the gene ends were 2 bases for V and 0 bases for J; bases not matched to a gene: 7. Germline V lookup: CDR1 KGHDR, CDR2 SFDVKD. CDR3 length: 18 residues. The CDR3 region has the DNA TGTGCCACCAGTGATTCGACTAGCGGCAAAAGCTCCTACAATGAGCAGTTCTTC. It specifies CATSDSTSGKSSYNEQFF.

The count of this clone is one. The rearrangement links TRBV9 to TRBJ2-2, with TRBD2 matching 11 bases. Per germline, CDR1 SGDLS and CDR2 YYNGEE. After removal of 4 bases from V and 4 bases from J, the junction contained 6 bases not matched to a gene. This CDR3 is built from 16 residues. The CDR3 nucleotides are TGTGCCAGCAGCTTGCTAGCGGGAGGTTCCACCGGGGAGCTGTTTTTT. Its protein is CASSLLAGGSTGELFF.

V usage is TRBV24-1 and J usage is TRBJ1-4; TRBD1 aligns across 10 bases. The V segment lost 5 bases and the J segment 3 bases; nucleotides outside the gene matches: 8. CDR1 and CDR2 from the germline V gene are KGHDR and SFDVKD. CDR3 length: 17 residues. The CDR3: CATSAPGQGFANEKLFF. Here the CDR3 DNA reads TGTGCCACCAGTGCCCCGGGACAGGGGTTCGCTAATGAAAAACTGTTTTTT.

This sequence joins TRBV9 and TRBJ1-2; D might be TRBD1 (6 bases). Germline V gene data show CDR1 as SGDLS and CDR2 as YYNGEE. Trimming pared 0 bases from V and 0 bases from J, leaving 9 bases between. CDR3 size: 15 residues. CDR3: CASSVEQGPNYGYTF. Written as DNA, the CDR3 is TGTGCCAGCAGCGTAGAACAGGGACCTAACTATGGCTACACCTTC.

The V gene is TRBV3-1 (or the pseudogene TRBV3-2), the J gene TRBJ2-5; D is unresolved. Germline V gene lookup returns CDR1 LGHDT and CDR2 YNNKEL (reference sequence). The CDR3 sequence is 14 residues long. V shed 0 bases and J shed 5 bases, with 10 bases lying between them. In DNA, the CDR3 is TGTGCCAGCAGCCAAGAACCGGGTTCGGAGACCCAGTACTTC. This codes for CASSQEPGSETQYF.